The 19 T cell receptor beta chains given below trace back to one sample, sequenced in a study of monozygotic twins with inflammatory bowel disease. TCRdb re-called the 5' RACE reads and gives one entry per CDR3 protein, without DNA. This table holds about 380,000 distinct CDR3 sequences. Sequencing input: blood. The source is a human donor with ulcerative colitis or Crohn's disease, or a healthy co-twin of an affected twin (not recorded which).

The chain links TRBV2 to TRBJ1-3. CDR3 size: 12 residues. Germline V gene data show CDR1 as SNHLY and CDR2 as FYNNEI. CDR3: CASRSSGNTIYF.

The rearrangement links TRBV10-3 to TRBJ2-3; TCRdb gives TRBD1 as the D gene, but with no DNA this cannot be confirmed. This CDR3 region has 15 residues. CDR1 and CDR2 from the germline V gene are ENHRY and SYGVKD. The CDR3 loop is CATSNIAGLTDTQYF.

This chain links TRBV12-3 or TRBV12-4 with TRBJ1-1. The length of the CDR3 is 14 residues. CDR3 sequence: CASSLRHWVTEAFF.

The chain uses TRBV5-1 and TRBJ1-2. The CDR3 extends over 15 amino acids. CDR1 and CDR2 from the germline V gene are SGHRS and YFSETQ. CDR3 amino acids: CASSLEGSEYYGYTF.

The chain's CDR3 is CASRTSGGNGAQYF. The genes are TRBV6-1 and TRBJ2-5; TCRdb's assignment of TRBD2 cannot be checked, as there is no DNA. Germline loops: CDR1 MNHNS, CDR2 SASEGT. The length of the CDR3 is 14 residues.

The chain is built from TRBV12-3 or TRBV12-4 and TRBJ1-2. This CDR3 is built from 12 residues. The CDR3 sequence: CASSLMATGYTF.

The chain employs TRBV3-1 and TRBJ2-3. The CDR3 runs 14 residues. Germline V lookup: CDR1 LGHDT, CDR2 YNNKEL (reference sequence). This CDR3 reads CASSWVSGTDTQYF.

The rearrangement joins TRBV5-1 to TRBJ2-6. CDR1 SGHRS and CDR2 YFSETQ come from the germline V gene. This CDR3 contains 17 residues. The chain's CDR3 is CASSLEAGSSGANVLTF. Filled out from reference TRBV5-1 and TRBJ2-6, the complete variable domain reads KAGVTQTPRYLIKTRGQQVTLSCSPISGHRSVSWYQQTPGQGLQFLFEYFSETQRNKGNFPGRFSGRQFSNSRSEMNVSTLELGDSALYLCASSLEAGSSGANVLTFGAGSRLTVL.

The V gene is TRBV9, the J gene TRBJ2-7; TCRdb indicates TRBD1, and absent DNA this call remains unverified. This CDR3 region has 15 residues. Germline V gene data show CDR1 as SGDLS and CDR2 as YYNGEE. CDR3 sequence reads: CASSVGTGVSYEQYF.

The V gene is TRBV3-1, the J gene TRBJ2-7; absent DNA, TCRdb's TRBD1 call cannot be checked. CDR1 and CDR2 from the germline V gene are LGHDT and YNNKEL (reference sequence). This CDR3 is 17 amino acids long. The chain's CDR3 is CASSKGDRGFVAYEQYF.

The chain combines TRBV27 with TRBJ2-1; the TCRdb call, TRBD1, lacks DNA for checking. Looked up from germline, CDR1 is MNHEY and CDR2 is SMNVEV (reference sequence). This CDR3 is 19 amino acids long. The CDR3 spells CASSPGVGSSLTLGNEQFF.

The V call is TRBV3-1, the J call TRBJ2-5. Germline loops: CDR1 LGHDT, CDR2 YNNKEL (reference sequence). The CDR3 is 13 residues long. This CDR3 reads CASSHTSGETQYF.

V gene TRBV12-3 or TRBV12-4 combines with J gene TRBJ2-3. The CDR3 is 13 residues long. CDR3 region: CASSPTWSDTQYF.

V usage is TRBV6-1 and J usage is TRBJ2-1; TCRdb's assignment of TRBD1 cannot be checked, as there is no DNA. CDR1 is MNHNS and CDR2 is SASEGT in the germline V gene. The CDR3 runs 15 residues. The CDR3 here is CASSLWTGGTGEQFF.

This chain links TRBV7-8 with TRBJ2-5; TCRdb lists TRBD2, though no DNA is available to test this call. CDR1 SGHVS and CDR2 FQNEAQ come from the germline V gene. The CDR3 totals 16 residues. CDR3 residues: CASSSGLAVVQETQYF.

This rearrangement joins TRBV29-1 to TRBJ2-7; TCRdb indicates TRBD2, and absent DNA this call remains unverified. CDR1 and CDR2 (germline): SQVTM, ANQGSEA. There are 11 residues in the CDR3. CDR3: CSAAGEEEQYF.

V usage is TRBV29-1 and J usage is TRBJ2-2; TCRdb selects TRBD2, and the lack of DNA leaves this call unchecked. Germline loops: CDR1 SQVTM, CDR2 ANQGSEA. This CDR3 region has 14 residues. CDR3: CSAATEMNTGELFF.

The chain links TRBV20-1 to TRBJ2-2; with no DNA, the TCRdb D assignment of TRBD2 cannot be verified. This CDR3 comprises 15 residues. CDR1 is DFQATT and CDR2 is SNEGSKA in the germline V gene (reference sequence). The CDR3 reads CGAPRGGLDAGELFF.

The CDR3 region is CASSFTSQGYYEQYF. This chain links TRBV5-1 with TRBJ2-7; there is no DNA to check the TCRdb D call of TRBD1. Germline CDR1 reads SGHRS; CDR2 reads YFSETQ. This CDR3 comprises 15 residues. The full variable domain, its missing parts supplied by reference TRBV5-1 and TRBJ2-7, is KAGVTQTPRYLIKTRGQQVTLSCSPISGHRSVSWYQQTPGQGLQFLFEYFSETQRNKGNFPGRFSGRQFSNSRSEMNVSTLELGDSALYLCASSFTSQGYYEQYFGPGTRLTVT.